This T cell receptor beta chain was found in a study of shared clonotypes between healthy human individuals (dated by TCRdb to 2019 to 2021). Looking at the study overall: Two women and a few men aged 18 to 49 years were included in the cohort. For each donor, CD4 naive and CD4 memory were each run on three plates, CD8 naive on two plates, and CD8 memory on one plate. Between about 0.8 and 9.5 billion PBMCs per donor were obtained by leukapheresis. To increase sequencing depth and limit assay-specific biases, different laboratories used diverse techniques to prepare libraries and sequence TCR repertoires. To estimate repertoire size and how much clonotype sharing occurs between individuals, the study deeply sequenced the blood TCR repertoires of several healthy adults.

This clone showed up many times. Its specific antigen is unknown. No much larger clone exists at a distance of one base, and base qualities are not known. Other DNA sequences in the sample encode the same CDR3. Donors were healthy HIV-negative adults with no recently reported acute infections or vaccinations. Every donor was a Caucasian adult living in Nashville, Tennessee, USA. CD4+ T cells were enriched by magnetic negative selection; naive cells were then positively selected on CD45RA, and the negative fraction formed the memory subset. Blood was collected by leukapheresis, and PBMCs were isolated by Ficoll-Histopaque density gradient centrifugation and then cryopreserved in liquid nitrogen vapor phase. Analytical flow cytometry was used to check the purity and quantity of every magnetically sorted T cell population. Genomic DNA was isolated from each sorted fraction and quantified by UV absorbance on a Nanodrop 2000c.

Results and caveats for the whole study, not just this receptor: Even with the large sequencing depth, rarefaction of the sorted-subset datasets indicated that sequencing was incomplete. Sampling was restricted to blood, and TCR repertoires in tissue are likely to differ from TCR repertoires in blood. Approximately 4.8% of naive CD4, 3.5% of naive CD8, 2% to 2.5% of memory CD4, and 0.4% of memory CD8 clonotypes were shared across a few donors. Pairwise subsampling indicated that sequencing depth was expected to affect the degree of clonotype sharing among donors. The genetic and exposure-history diversity represented was limited by the small number of donors. Estimated clonotype richness was generally larger for naive than for memory subsets. Clonotypes shared by all four sorted-subset donors showed higher generation probabilities than non-shared clonotypes.

According to the germline V gene, CDR1 reads MDHEN and CDR2 reads SYDVKM. From its cysteine to its phenylalanine, the CDR3 spans 14 amino acids. The kept DNA is CDR3 alone, 42 bases in frame from the first base. V loses 1 base, J loses 2 bases, and the germline ends lie 9 bases apart. Using the deep immunoSEQ assay, multiplex PCR amplified TCR CDR3 regions from genomic DNA. Extracted genomic DNA from each cell subset was distributed evenly across all wells of several immunoSEQ 96-well plates, and each plate was treated as a replicate. For sorted subsets, about 0.2 ug genomic DNA, equal to 30,000 to 35,000 T cell genomes, was loaded into each replicate PCR. The purified libraries were quantified using a Qubit 3.0 fluorometer, sized with a Bioanalyzer 2100, and then quantified again using the KAPA Library Quantification kit. Every immunoSEQ 96-well plate was sequenced on a separate single-read 150-cycle Illumina NextSeq 550 flow cell. Processing in the source paper ran as follows. Because the immunoSEQ output included only junctional sequences and no quality scores, the filtering could not be the same as the filtering used for full-length reads. To assign V/J genes and CDR3, sequences were annotated using PyIR, a Python wrapper for IgBLAST v1.9, with IMGT germline references. Reads were filtered out if the reads had weak V/J assignments (E-value above 1e-6), no CDR3, stop codons, out-of-frame junctions, or ambiguous translated residues. A V3J clonotype was defined by an identical inferred V gene, J gene, and CDR3 amino acid sequence. To compute the percentage overlap between repertoires, the number of shared unique clonotypes was divided by the size of the smaller repertoire. Richness of each repertoire was evaluated using RTK rarefaction, the Chao1 estimator, and Recon v2.1 estimates of unobserved clonotypes. OLGA was used to compute generation probabilities for all TCRbeta clonotypes that the gDNA method yielded from a handful of donors. TCRdb re-hosts the immuneACCESS table, in-frame sequences only. Its copies lack some clones; in the studies checked, an unresolved V gene accounts for under half of them, and the cause for the rest is not known. V and J calls and clone size come straight from that table; D and trimming were deduced from the DNA. This sample gives roughly 700,000 clones in total; approximately 79% of them show up just once. Of the sample, approximately 1.7% falls within the top ten clones.

The receptor chain draws on TRBV28 and TRBJ2-7; the D gene is not confidently resolved. The sample comprised memory CD4+ T cells sorted from blood. What this sample's cell subset or site label stands for: CD45RA-negative fraction. The sequence derives from a woman younger than 45 in good health. The CDR3 protein is CASSLSGGPYEQYF. The nucleotides read TGTGCCAGCAGTTTATCAGGCGGACCCTACGAGCAGTACTTC. With all but the CDR3 taken from the reference TRBV28 and TRBJ2-7 genes, the full variable domain is: DVKVTQSSRYLVKRTGEKVFLECVQDMDHENMFWYRQDPGLGLRLIYFSYDVKMKEKGDIPEGYSVSREKKERFSLILESASTNQTSMYLCASSLSGGPYEQYFGPGTRLTVT.